The 32 T cell receptor beta chains below come from one sample, sequenced in a study of T cell responses to AZD1222 COVID-19 vaccine. Method: immunoSEQ multiplex PCR; TCRdb's copy keeps in-frame clones and lacks some. Of approximately 150,000 clones listed, about 86% are singletons. This specimen was peripheral blood, taken 28 days after the second AZD1222 dose. The receptors were gathered from an adult who received the AZD1222 COVID-19 vaccine.

This sequence joins TRBV14 and TRBJ1-2, with TRBD1 matching 7 bases. Per germline, CDR1 SGHDN and CDR2 FVKESK. The CDR3 length is 14 residues. J lost 4 bases, V lost 1 base, and 3 bases had no gene match. CDR3 protein: CASSQVWDSYGYTF. CDR3 sequence (DNA): TGTGCCAGCAGCCAAGTTTGGGACAGCTATGGCTACACCTTC.

As DNA, the CDR3 is TGTGCCAGCAGGCCTCCGCCGGGGCGGAAGGAGACCCAGTACTTC. Protein: CASRPPPGRKETQYF. This chain uses TRBV6-5 with TRBJ2-5; D may correspond to TRBD1 or TRBD2 (5 bases each). Germline CDR1 and CDR2: MNHEY and SVGAGI. CDR3 size: 15 residues. V shed 6 bases and J shed 5 bases, with 19 bases lying between them.

A few counts support this clone. V is TRBV10-2 and J is TRBJ1-3; D gene uncertain. Germline assignment: CDR1 WSHSY and CDR2 SAAADI. The CDR3 runs to 14 residues. V shed 4 bases and J shed 2 bases, with 9 bases lying between them. The CDR3 DNA sequence: TGCGCCAGCAGTGTAGGTCCGACTGGAAACACCATATATTTT. It translates to CASSVGPTGNTIYF.

The chain links TRBV28 to TRBJ2-7; no clear D gene. From germline, CDR1 is MDHEN and CDR2 SYDVKM. The V end lost 3 bases, the J end lost 4 bases, and 13 bases lay between the germline ends. This CDR3 spans 14 amino acids. CDR3 region: CASSFFQTGYEQYF. Written as DNA, the CDR3 is TGTGCCAGCAGTTTTTTCCAGACTGGTTACGAGCAGTACTTC.

The chain uses TRBV13 and TRBJ1-2; 11 bases map to TRBD1. The CDR3 consists of 15 residues. Per the germline V gene, CDR1 is PRHDT and CDR2 is FYEKMQ (reference sequence). Trimming cost V 4 bases and J 8 bases; bases outside gene matches: 9. The CDR3 DNA reads as TGTGCCAGCAGCTCGCTAGGGGGACAGGGGGAAGGCTACACCTTC. Translated: CASSSLGGQGEGYTF. Together with reference TRBV13 and TRBJ1-2, the CDR3 gives the full variable domain: AAGVIQSPRHLIKEKRETATLKCYPIPRHDTVYWYQQGPGQDPQFLISFYEKMQSDKGSIPDRFSAQQFSDYHSELNMSSLELGDSALYFCASSSLGGQGEGYTFGSGTRLTVV.

CDR3 amino acids: CASSQEPGVGALQHF. In DNA form, the CDR3 reads TGTGCCAGCAGCCAAGAGCCTGGAGTGGGGGCACTCCAGCATTTT. This chain links TRBV3-1 (or the pseudogene TRBV3-2) with TRBJ1-5; D perhaps matches TRBD1 (6 bases). V shed 0 bases and J shed 12 bases, with 18 bases lying between them. CDR1 LGHDT and CDR2 YNNKEL come from the germline V gene (reference sequence). This CDR3 region has 15 residues.

This clone was seen more than once but under ten times. The chain employs TRBV6-5 and TRBJ1-1, with unresolved D. The CDR3 is 11 amino acids. Trimming removed 0 bases at V and 7 bases at J, with 3 bases between. Germline V CDR1 and CDR2: MNHEY, SVGAGI. The chain's CDR3 is CASSYSGEAFF. The DNA of the CDR3 is TGTGCCAGCAGTTACTCTGGTGAAGCTTTCTTT.

This sequence joins TRBV5-1 and TRBJ2-7; 12 bases align to TRBD2. V was pared by 4 bases and J by 2 bases, with 4 bases of the junction left unmatched. Germline CDR1 SGHRS, CDR2 YFSETQ. The CDR3 spans 15 residues. The CDR3 spells CASSILAGGPYEQYF. The CDR3 DNA follows: TGCGCCAGCAGCATACTAGCGGGAGGCCCCTACGAGCAGTACTTC.

This chain uses TRBV6-4 with TRBJ2-7; no clear D. The germline V and J ends were trimmed by 3 bases and 7 bases, with 1 base remaining between them. CDR1 MRHNA and CDR2 SNTAGT come from the germline V gene. This CDR3 region has 9 residues. The CDR3 spells CASSEEQYF. Written as DNA, the CDR3 is TGTGCCAGCAGTGAAGAGCAGTACTTC.

V usage is TRBV10-3 and J usage is TRBJ2-3; the match to TRBD2 covers 8 bases. V dropped 6 bases and J dropped 0; count of bases not matched to a gene: 2. The CDR3 contains 14 residues. Germline V CDR1 and CDR2: ENHRY, SYGVKD. The CDR3 protein is CAISSSGSTDTQYF. The CDR3 DNA follows: TGTGCCATCAGCTCTAGCGGGAGCACAGATACGCAGTATTTT.

This clone was recorded a few times. This rearrangement joins TRBV11-2 to TRBJ1-1, with TRBD1 identical over 12 bases. V was pared by 5 bases and J by 2 bases, with 9 bases of the junction left unmatched. Germline values: CDR1 SGHAT, CDR2 FQNNGV. CDR3 length equals 17 residues. CDR3 residues: CASSPGTGGVVNTEAFF. CDR3 coding DNA: TGTGCCAGCAGCCCCGGGACAGGGGGCGTTGTCAACACTGAAGCTTTCTTT.

The V call is TRBV7-9, the J call TRBJ1-2, with D maybe TRBD1 (6 bases). The germline V and J ends were trimmed by 2 bases and 4 bases, with 14 bases remaining between them. The CDR3 is 15 amino acids. Germline V CDR1 and CDR2: SEHNR, FQNEAQ (reference sequence). As DNA, the CDR3 is TGTGCCAGCAGCTTACTTGGACAGCCGATCTATGGCTACACCTTC. It is translated as CASSLLGQPIYGYTF.

J is TRBJ1-4 and V is TRBV28; 7 nucleotides line up with TRBD1. CDR3 length: 14 residues. The germline V gene encodes CDR1 MDHEN and CDR2 SYDVKM. Trimming took 6 bases from V and 8 from J; bases not matched to a gene: 9. The CDR3 DNA reads TGTGCCAGCAGCCCAGGACAGGATTTAGAAAAACTGTTTTTT. It codes for CASSPGQDLEKLFF. Based on the CDR3 plus reference TRBV28 and TRBJ1-4, the full variable domain is DVKVTQSSRYLVKRTGEKVFLECVQDMDHENMFWYRQDPGLGLRLIYFSYDVKMKEKGDIPEGYSVSREKKERFSLILESASTNQTSMYLCASSPGQDLEKLFFGSGTQLSVL.

The chain uses TRBV6-5 and TRBJ2-2, with 7 bases fitting TRBD1. Germline V gene sequence: CDR1 MNHEY, CDR2 SVGAGI. This CDR3 contains 15 residues. Trimming at V came to 2 bases and at J to 6 bases, leaving 6 bases not matched to a gene. The CDR3 DNA is TGTGCCAGCAGTTACCAAGGGGGCTTGTCCGGGGAGCTGTTTTTT. It is translated as CASSYQGGLSGELFF.

This chain joins TRBV28 and TRBJ1-2; the D is unclear. Germline values: CDR1 MDHEN, CDR2 SYDVKM. The CDR3 is made up of 12 amino acids. The CDR3 here is CGIGDTNYGYTF. In nucleotides, the CDR3 is TGTGGGATAGGAGACACTAACTATGGCTACACCTTC.

CDR3 nucleotides: TGTGCCAGCAGCATAACCGGGACTACCGACACCGGGGAGCTGTTTTTT. This sequence encodes CASSITGTTDTGELFF. This chain uses TRBV7-2 with TRBJ2-2; 7 nucleotides align to TRBD2. Germline V gene data show CDR1 as SGHTA and CDR2 as FQGNSA. The CDR3 loop spans 16 amino acids. The V and J ends lost 5 bases and 3 bases, in that order; junction bases with no gene match: 9.

Only one count was recorded for this clone. The chain combines TRBV6-1 with TRBJ1-5; D gene unclear. V was clipped by 0 bases and J by 7 bases, with 10 bases between them. The germline V gene encodes CDR1 MNHNS and CDR2 SASEGT. CDR3 size: 14 residues. The chain's CDR3 is CASSEAWVGQPQHF. Written as DNA, the CDR3 is TGTGCCAGCAGTGAAGCTTGGGTGGGGCAGCCCCAGCATTTT.

V usage is TRBV2 and J usage is TRBJ2-2; D is ambiguous. Trimming left V 2 bases short and J 3 bases short, with 4 bases between. The germline gives CDR1 SNHLY, CDR2 FYNNEI. The CDR3 spans 13 residues. CDR3 DNA sequence: TGTGCCAGCAGTGAAAGGTACACCGGGGAGCTGTTTTTT. Protein product: CASSERYTGELFF. Drawing the rest from reference TRBV2 and TRBJ2-2, the complete variable domain is EPEVTQTPSHQVTQMGQEVILRCVPISNHLYFYWYRQILGQKVEFLVSFYNNEISEKSEIFDDQFSVERPDGSNFTLKIRSTKLEDSAMYFCASSERYTGELFFGEGSRLTVL.

The chain is built from TRBV19 and TRBJ2-7; the D gene is possibly TRBD1 (6 bases). V gave up 5 bases and J gave up 3 bases, with 11 bases separating them. Germline values: CDR1 LNHDA, CDR2 SQIVND (reference sequence). The CDR3 extends over 13 amino acids. Here the CDR3 reads CASSLGHYYEQYF. The CDR3 DNA follows: TGTGCCAGTAGTTTGGGACATTACTACGAGCAGTACTTC.

V is TRBV11-2 and J is TRBJ2-4; 14 positions agree with TRBD2. Germline trimming cut 1 base from V and 6 bases from J; bases unmatched to any gene: 5. The CDR3 totals 17 residues. Germline V CDR1 and CDR2: SGHAT, FQNNGV. The CDR3 sequence: CASSLVFGTSGGNIQYF. The CDR3 DNA reads as TGTGCCAGCAGCTTAGTTTTCGGGACTAGCGGGGGAAACATTCAGTACTTC.

The genes are TRBV23-1 and TRBJ2-3; 10 bases line up with TRBD2. Being an ORF, TRBV23-1 has a function that is uncertain. Unmatched junction bases numbered 14, after V lost 1 base and J lost 1 base. The CDR3 consists of 20 residues. The CDR3 sequence is CASSQWSVLAGVGCTDTQYF. CDR3 in DNA: TGCGCCAGCAGTCAATGGTCGGTTCTAGCGGGAGTCGGATGCACAGATACGCAGTATTTT.

This chain joins TRBV19 and TRBJ1-4, with a weak D call TRBD1 (6 bases). There are 15 residues in the CDR3. From germline, CDR1 is LNHDA and CDR2 SQIVND (reference sequence). V shed 9 bases and J shed 0 bases, with 14 bases lying between them. The CDR3 is CASRGLGATNEKLFF. CDR3 DNA sequence: TGTGCCAGCAGGGGACTTGGGGCAACTAATGAAAAACTGTTTTTT. Using reference TRBV19 and TRBJ1-4 for the parts outside the CDR3, the full variable domain is DGGITQSPKYLFRKEGQNVTLSCEQNLNHDAMYWYRQDPGQGLRLIYYSQIVNDFQKGDIAEGYSVSREKKESFPLTVTSAQKNPTAFYLCASRGLGATNEKLFFGSGTQLSVL.

The V and J genes are TRBV2 and TRBJ1-1, with unresolved D. In germline, CDR1 is SNHLY, CDR2 FYNNEI. V was pared by 7 bases and J by 4 bases, with 13 bases between. This CDR3 contains 13 residues. CDR3 DNA sequence: TGTGCCAGCAATCTGGAGGATGTCACTGAAGCTTTCTTT. Amino acid sequence: CASNLEDVTEAFF.

This chain connects TRBV14 to TRBJ2-7, with 7 bases matching TRBD1. Germline assignment: CDR1 SGHDN and CDR2 FVKESK. V was pared by 1 base and J by 7 bases, with 10 bases of the junction left unmatched. The CDR3 sequence is 15 residues long. CDR3 sequence (DNA): TGTGCCAGCAGCCAAGTAGACAGGGATTTCCGGGAGCAGTACTTC. It codes for CASSQVDRDFREQYF.

The rearrangement links TRBV9 to TRBJ2-7; weak D call: TRBD1 (5 bases). CDR1 and CDR2 (germline): SGDLS, YYNGEE. The V and J ends lost 3 bases and 7 bases respectively, with 20 bases between them. The CDR3 consists of 15 residues. DNA of the CDR3: TGTGCCAGCAGCGGGGCAGGGTATTCTGCTGGGGAGCAGTACTTC. Translated: CASSGAGYSAGEQYF. The full variable domain, its missing parts supplied by reference TRBV9 and TRBJ2-7, is DSGVTQTPKHLITATGQRVTLRCSPRSGDLSVYWYQQSLDQGLQFLIQYYNGEERAKGNILERFSAQQFPDLHSELNLSSLELGDSALYFCASSGAGYSAGEQYFGPGTRLTVT.

This chain connects TRBV9 to TRBJ1-6; TRBD1 aligns across 7 bases. Germline CDR1 and CDR2: SGDLS and YYNGEE. The CDR3 is 17 amino acids. V lost 3 bases, J lost 7 bases, and 13 bases stayed unmatched. The CDR3 loop is CASSARGGNQENSPLHF. Written as DNA, the CDR3 is TGTGCCAGCAGCGCCAGGGGGGGAAATCAGGAAAATTCACCCCTCCACTTT.

The chain joins TRBV7-9 to TRBJ2-3, with TRBD1 identical over 7 bases. J was trimmed by 1 base and V by 2 bases; bases with no gene match: 3. The CDR3 is 15 residues long. The germline CDR1 and CDR2 sequences are SEHNR and FQNEAQ (reference sequence). CDR3 amino acids: CASSLYTGGTDTQYF. CDR3 DNA sequence: TGTGCCAGCAGCTTATATACAGGGGGCACAGATACGCAGTATTTT.

The rearrangement uses TRBV18 and TRBJ2-2, with 9 bases aligning to TRBD1. The trim removed 3 bases at V and 5 bases at J, leaving 4 bases unmatched. Germline CDR1 and CDR2: KGHSH and LQKENI. This CDR3 comprises 15 residues. CDR3 DNA: TGTGCCAGCTCACCTAGGACAGGGGAGACCGGGGAGCTGTTTTTT. Residues: CASSPRTGETGELFF.

V and J are TRBV4-1 and TRBJ1-6; D not resolved. There are 15 residues in the CDR3. V was shortened by 1 base and J by 4 bases, with 8 bases between the two germline ends. Per germline, CDR1 MGHRA and CDR2 YSYEKL. The DNA for the CDR3 is TGCGCCAGCAGCCAAGTTTACGGATATAATTCACCCCTCCACTTT. This sequence encodes CASSQVYGYNSPLHF.

Here the CDR3 DNA reads TGTGCCAGCACCCGCAGGGGGAACACTGAAGCTTTCTTT. Translated: CASTRRGNTEAFF. The J gene is TRBJ1-1, the V gene TRBV28, with D possibly TRBD1 on 6 matching bases. V was trimmed by 7 bases and J by 1 base, leaving 10 bases between them. This CDR3 contains 13 residues. Germline V lookup: CDR1 MDHEN, CDR2 SYDVKM.

The chain uses TRBV18 and TRBJ1-3, with D possibly matching TRBD1 (6 bases). V was shortened by 6 bases and J by 4 bases, with 13 bases between the two germline ends. The CDR3 totals 14 residues. Germline values: CDR1 KGHSH, CDR2 LQKENI. The CDR3 DNA reads as TGTGCCAGCTCCGCAGGGGCCCAAGGAAACACCATATATTTT. It encodes CASSAGAQGNTIYF.

The chain has TRBV2 and TRBJ1-1; TRBD1 aligns across 7 bases. V shed 5 bases and J 1 base; nucleotides not matched to a gene: 10. There are 16 residues in the CDR3. The germline V gene has CDR1 SNHLY and CDR2 FYNNEI. CDR3: CASSWGQSRGNTEAFF. CDR3 sequence (DNA): TGTGCCAGCAGTTGGGGACAGTCAAGGGGGAACACTGAAGCTTTCTTT.